This T cell receptor (beta chain) derives from a study of shared clonotypes between healthy human individuals. As defined, naive CD8 cells were CD45RO-negative and positively selected for CCR7, with terminally differentiated effector memory CD45RA+ cells excluded. V was trimmed by 3 bases and J by 8 bases, leaving 8 bases between them. CDR1 is MNHEY and CDR2 is SMNVEV in the germline V gene (reference sequence). The CDR3 has 13 amino acids. The protocol was immunoSEQ multiplex PCR, while the TCRdb copy is restricted to in-frame clones and leaves out a portion. The table has roughly 1,800,000 clones, just under 95% seen once.

The origin of this receptor is a man aged 18 to 30 in good health. Sequenced sample: naive CD8+ T cells sorted from blood. The chain links TRBV27 to TRBJ2-6; weak D call: TRBD1 (6 bases). The CDR3 is CASSFTGSNVLTF. The CDR3 region has the DNA TGTGCCAGCAGTTTTACAGGGTCCAACGTCCTGACTTTC.